This T cell receptor (beta chain) stems from a study of blood T cell repertoires in COVID-19. Study-wide background: Both acute and convalescent COVID-19 samples were obtained from the United States, Italy and Spain. The cDNA or gDNA used as material had been derived from T cells, B-cell-depleted T cells, or PBMCs.

In the study's own analysis: Cell counts per sample came from amplifying reference gene primers. Sequenced by immunoSEQ multiplex PCR; TCRdb stores in-frame clones only, minus some. V and J calls and clone size are given by that table; D and trimming were obtained from the DNA. The repertoire holds around 69,000 clones, with nearly 90% as singletons. J was trimmed by 3 bases and V by 3 bases; bases with no gene match: 15. This CDR3 is built from 18 residues. Germline V lookup: CDR1 SGHVS, CDR2 FQNEAQ. Sample: peripheral blood. J is TRBJ2-7 and V is TRBV7-8, with 9 bases lining up with TRBD2. This clonotype was obtained from a woman in her fifties or sixties with active COVID-19. In nucleotides, the CDR3 is TGTGCCAGCAGCTTTTACCCTTCCATTAGCGGGAGTATCTACGAGCAGTACTTC. It translates to CASSFYPSISGSIYEQYF. Complete variable domain (other parts from reference TRBV7-8 and TRBJ2-7): GAGVSQSPRYKVAKRGQDVALRCDPISGHVSLFWYQQALGQGPEFLTYFQNEAQLDKSGLPSDRFFAERPEGSVSTLKIQRTQQEDSAVYLCASSFYPSISGSIYEQYFGPGTRLTVT.